This T cell receptor (beta chain) was identified during a study of CD8 T cells in Susac syndrome. Overall study findings and caveats: The authors acknowledged that the study's TCR sequencing and HLA analysis involved relatively few individuals.

Germline V lookup: CDR1 SEHNR, CDR2 FQNEAQ (reference sequence). The CDR3 totals 12 residues. V lost 3 bases and J lost 3, with 5 bases in between. RNA was extracted with the RNeasy kit, and a quantity of about 0.45 to 1 ug was reverse transcribed using random hexamers. MiXCR was run by TCRdb on the immunoSEQ multiplex PCR reads, yielding one entry per CDR3 protein. The sample has 100,000 to 150,000 distinct CDR3 sequences, more than 90% seen once. Sequencing targeted TCR beta in T cells from blood (CD8+ and CD4+). Comment on this clonotype: As yet, its antigen is unknown.

This chain uses TRBV7-9 with TRBJ1-2, with D uncertain. Sequenced: CD4+ T cells from PBMCs. The clonotype was recovered from a human donor in good health. As DNA, the CDR3 is TGTGCCAGCAGCTTGACTTACTATGGCTACACCTTC. Protein sequence: CASSLTYYGYTF.